This T cell receptor beta chain was recorded in a study of molecular identifiers for immune sequencing clone quantification. Findings and caveats of the study: Spiked Jurkat TCR RNA equal to one cell could reportedly be picked out among 850,000 to 1,000,000 naive cells. Whereas naive cells kept under 1% of molecules in clones above 20 RNA copies, such clones held over 98% in effectors.

The germline CDR1 and CDR2 sequences are SQVTM and ANQGSEA. This CDR3 spans 16 amino acids. TCRdb used MiXCR to reprocess the PCR reads, holding one entry per CDR3 protein. This table has some 97,000 distinct CDR3 sequences, around a third appearing once. A CD8+CD4-CCR7+CD45RA+ gate was used to sort naive CD8 T cells. On this clonotype itself: What it recognizes is unknown. This may come from a read error, since a much larger clone is one base off.

The V gene is TRBV29-1, the J gene TRBJ2-1; possibly TRBD2 for D (6 bases). This sequence was found in a human donor in good health. Some libraries in this study had Jurkat cell RNA spiked in. Sequencing was done on a sample of naive CD8+ T cells from blood, with Jurkat cell RNA spiked in. Regarding subset: FACS-sorted CD8+CD4-CCR7+CD45RA+ naive T cells. The CDR3 loop is CSVESLRVQDYNEQIF. The CDR3 region has the DNA TGCAGCGTTGAGTCCCTACGAGTACAGGACTACAATGAGCAGATCTTC.